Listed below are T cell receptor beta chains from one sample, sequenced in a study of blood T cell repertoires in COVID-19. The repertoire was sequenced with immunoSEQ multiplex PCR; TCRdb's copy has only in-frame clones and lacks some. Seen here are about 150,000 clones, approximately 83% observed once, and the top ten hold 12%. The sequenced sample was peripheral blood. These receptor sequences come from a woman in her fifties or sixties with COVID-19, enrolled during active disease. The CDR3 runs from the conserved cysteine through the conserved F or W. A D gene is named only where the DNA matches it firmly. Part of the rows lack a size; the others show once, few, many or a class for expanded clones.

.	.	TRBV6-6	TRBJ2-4	TGTGCCAGCAGTCGGACAGAAATAGCCAAAAACATTCAGTACTTC	CASSRTEIAKNIQYF
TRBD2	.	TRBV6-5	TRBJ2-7	TGTGCCAGCAGTTACGGGACTAGCTTTCGGAACGAGCAGTACTTC	CASSYGTSFRNEQYF
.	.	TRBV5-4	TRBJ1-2	TGTGCCAGCAGCAACAGAGCATCAGTTAACTATGGCTACACCTTC	CASSNRASVNYGYTF
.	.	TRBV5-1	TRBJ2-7	TGCGCCAGCAGCTTGAACTCCCCCTACGAGCAGTACTTC	CASSLNSPYEQYF
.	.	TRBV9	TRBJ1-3	TGTGCCAGCAGCTCCGCCGGGGTTTACGGAAACACCATATATTTT	CASSSAGVYGNTIYF
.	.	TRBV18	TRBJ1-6	TGTGCCAGCTCACCACAGCCTGATAATTCACCCCTCCACTTT	CASSPQPDNSPLHF
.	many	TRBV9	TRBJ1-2	TGTGCCAGCAGCTATGGAGCTAACTATGGCTACACCTTC	CASSYGANYGYTF
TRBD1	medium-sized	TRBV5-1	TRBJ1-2	TGCGCCAGCAGCTTAGACAGGGGGTACACCTTC	CASSLDRGYTF
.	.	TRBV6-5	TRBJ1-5	TGTGCCAGCAGTCTCAGGGGTGGCAATCAGCCCCAGCATTTT	CASSLRGGNQPQHF
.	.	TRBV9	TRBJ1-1	TGTGCCAGCAGCCCCCGACAGGTTCGGAACACTGAAGCTTTCTTT	CASSPRQVRNTEAFF
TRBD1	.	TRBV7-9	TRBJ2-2	TGTGCCAGCAGCGGGGACAGGGGGTACACCGGGGAGCTGTTTTTT	CASSGDRGYTGELFF
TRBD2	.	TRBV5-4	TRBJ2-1	TGTGCCAGCAGCTTGCCTAGCGGGTACAATGAGCAGTTCTTC	CASSLPSGYNEQFF
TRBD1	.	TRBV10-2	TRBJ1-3	TGCGCCAGCAGAGAGGGGACAGGGGCTGGAAACACCATATATTTT	CASREGTGAGNTIYF
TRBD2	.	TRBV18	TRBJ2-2	TGTGCCAGCTCACCTCCCCTGACTAGCCGCAACACCGGGGAGCTGTTTTTT	CASSPPLTSRNTGELFF
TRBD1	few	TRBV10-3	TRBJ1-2	TGTGCCATCAGCCCCGACAGGGAAGAGGGCTACACCTTC	CAISPDREEGYTF